The clone carrying this T cell receptor (beta chain) was observed at least ten times. Its antigen is unknown. This entry belongs to a study of Graves' ophthalmopathy and Graves' hyperthyroidism. Study conclusions and caveats: For separating ophthalmopathy from stable hyperthyroidism, a 13-signature model gave less than 90% sensitivity and roughly 79% specificity. Blood also harbored most expanded thyroid clonotypes above 0.001 frequency.

Out of about 9.6 ml of fresh peripheral blood, PBMCs were obtained. Transcripts of RNA were the source for amplifying TCR beta CDR3 regions. First-round RT-PCR employed HTBI primers, with a second-round multiplex PCR after it. TCRdb re-called the multiplex PCR reads with MiXCR, one entry per CDR3 protein. The sample lists about half a million distinct CDR3 sequences; approximately 14% were seen once. The sequenced sample consisted of blood. This TCR was recovered from a woman aged 25 to 39 with Graves' ophthalmopathy.

CDR3 sequence reads: CASLRTDTGELFF. The CDR3 bases are TGTGCCAGCCTTCGGACAGACACCGGGGAGCTGTTTTTT. V gene TRBV6-1 combines with J gene TRBJ2-2, with D possibly being TRBD1 (6 bases). Trimming took 8 bases from V and 3 from J, leaving 10 bases between them. The germline V gene encodes CDR1 MNHNS and CDR2 SASEGT. The CDR3 is made up of 13 amino acids.